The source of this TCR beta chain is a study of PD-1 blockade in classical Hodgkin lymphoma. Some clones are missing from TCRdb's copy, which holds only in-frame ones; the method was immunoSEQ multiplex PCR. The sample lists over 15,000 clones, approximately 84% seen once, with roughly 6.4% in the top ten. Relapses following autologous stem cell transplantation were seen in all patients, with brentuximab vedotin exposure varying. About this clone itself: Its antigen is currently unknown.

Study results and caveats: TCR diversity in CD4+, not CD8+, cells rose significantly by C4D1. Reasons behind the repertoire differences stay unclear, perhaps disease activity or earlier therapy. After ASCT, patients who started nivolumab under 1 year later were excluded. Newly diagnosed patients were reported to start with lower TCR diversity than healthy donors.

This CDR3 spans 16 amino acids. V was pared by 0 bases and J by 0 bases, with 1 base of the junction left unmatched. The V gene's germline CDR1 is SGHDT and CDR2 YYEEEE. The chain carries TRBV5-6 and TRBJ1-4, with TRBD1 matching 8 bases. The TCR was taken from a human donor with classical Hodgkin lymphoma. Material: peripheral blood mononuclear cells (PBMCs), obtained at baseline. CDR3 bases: TGTGCCAGCAGCTTGGGACAGGGGTCAACTAATGAAAAACTGTTTTTT. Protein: CASSLGQGSTNEKLFF. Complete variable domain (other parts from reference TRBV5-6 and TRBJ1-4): DAGVTQSPTHLIKTRGQQVTLRCSPKSGHDTVSWYQQALGQGPQFIFQYYEEEERQRGNFPDRFSGHQFPNYSSELNVNALLLGDSALYLCASSLGQGSTNEKLFFGSGTQLSVL.